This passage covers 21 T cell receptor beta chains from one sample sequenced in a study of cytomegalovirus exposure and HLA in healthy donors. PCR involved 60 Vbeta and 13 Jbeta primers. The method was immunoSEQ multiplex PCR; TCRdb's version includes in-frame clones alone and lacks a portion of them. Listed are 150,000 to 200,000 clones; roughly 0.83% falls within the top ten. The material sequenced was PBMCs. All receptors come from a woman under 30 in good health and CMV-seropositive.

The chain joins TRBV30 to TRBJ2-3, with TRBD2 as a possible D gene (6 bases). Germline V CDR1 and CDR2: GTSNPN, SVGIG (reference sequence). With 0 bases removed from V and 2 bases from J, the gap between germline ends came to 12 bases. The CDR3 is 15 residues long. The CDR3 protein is CAWSVGGRTTDTQYF. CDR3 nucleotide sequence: TGTGCCTGGAGTGTAGGAGGGAGGACCACAGATACGCAGTATTTT.

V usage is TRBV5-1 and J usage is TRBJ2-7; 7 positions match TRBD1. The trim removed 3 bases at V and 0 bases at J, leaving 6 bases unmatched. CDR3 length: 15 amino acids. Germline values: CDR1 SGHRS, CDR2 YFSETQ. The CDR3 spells CASSSGQTSSYEQYF. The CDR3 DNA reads TGCGCCAGCAGCTCGGGACAGACGAGCTCCTACGAGCAGTACTTC.

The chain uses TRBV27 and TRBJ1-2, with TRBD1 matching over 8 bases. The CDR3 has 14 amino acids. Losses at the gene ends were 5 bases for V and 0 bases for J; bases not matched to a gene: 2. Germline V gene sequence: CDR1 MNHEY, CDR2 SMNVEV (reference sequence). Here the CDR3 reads CASSEQGANYGYTF. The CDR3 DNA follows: TGTGCCAGCAGTGAACAGGGGGCTAACTATGGCTACACCTTC.

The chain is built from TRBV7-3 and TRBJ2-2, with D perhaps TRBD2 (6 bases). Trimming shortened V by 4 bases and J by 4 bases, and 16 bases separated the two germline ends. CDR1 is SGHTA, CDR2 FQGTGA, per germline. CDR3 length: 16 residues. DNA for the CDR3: TGTGCCAGCAGCTCCACATCCTGGAGGGGCACCGGGGAGCTGTTTTTT. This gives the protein CASSSTSWRGTGELFF.

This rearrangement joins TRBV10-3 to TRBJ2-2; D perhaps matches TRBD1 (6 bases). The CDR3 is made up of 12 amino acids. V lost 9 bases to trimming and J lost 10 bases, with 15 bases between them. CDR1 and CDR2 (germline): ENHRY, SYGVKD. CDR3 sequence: CAIQGTGEELFF. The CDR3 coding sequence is TGTGCCATACAGGGCACCGGGGAGGAGCTGTTTTTT.

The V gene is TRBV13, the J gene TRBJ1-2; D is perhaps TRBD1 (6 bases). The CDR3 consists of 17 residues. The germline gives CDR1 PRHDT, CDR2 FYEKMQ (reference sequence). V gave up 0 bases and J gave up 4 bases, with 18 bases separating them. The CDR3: CASSLGLGQPLTYGYTF. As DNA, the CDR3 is TGTGCCAGCAGCTTAGGCCTTGGACAGCCTCTTACCTATGGCTACACCTTC.

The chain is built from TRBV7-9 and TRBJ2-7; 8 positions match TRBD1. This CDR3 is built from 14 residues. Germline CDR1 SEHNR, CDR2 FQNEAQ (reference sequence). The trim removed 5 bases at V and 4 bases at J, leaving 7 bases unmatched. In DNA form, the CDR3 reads TGTGCCAGCAGCCCCCGGACAGGGATTTACGAGCAGTACTTC. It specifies CASSPRTGIYEQYF.

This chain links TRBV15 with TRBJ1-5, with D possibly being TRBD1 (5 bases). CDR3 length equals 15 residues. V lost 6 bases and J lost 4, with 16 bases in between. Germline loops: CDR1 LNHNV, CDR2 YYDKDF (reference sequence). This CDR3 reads CATRKGGGFNQPQHF. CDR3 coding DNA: TGTGCCACCAGGAAGGGCGGGGGTTTTAATCAGCCCCAGCATTTT. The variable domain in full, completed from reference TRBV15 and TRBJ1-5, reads DAMVIQNPRYQVTQFGKPVTLSCSQTLNHNVMYWYQQKSSQAPKLLFHYYDKDFNNEADTPDNFQSRRPNTSFCFLDIRSPGLGDTAMYLCATRKGGGFNQPQHFGDGTRLSIL.

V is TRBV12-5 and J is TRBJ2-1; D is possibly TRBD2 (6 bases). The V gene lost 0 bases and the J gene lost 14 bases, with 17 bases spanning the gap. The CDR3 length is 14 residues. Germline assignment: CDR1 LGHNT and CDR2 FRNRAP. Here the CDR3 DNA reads TGTGCTAGTGGTTTGGTCCCGGGTGGCGGCGGGGAGTTCTTC. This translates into CASGLVPGGGGEFF.

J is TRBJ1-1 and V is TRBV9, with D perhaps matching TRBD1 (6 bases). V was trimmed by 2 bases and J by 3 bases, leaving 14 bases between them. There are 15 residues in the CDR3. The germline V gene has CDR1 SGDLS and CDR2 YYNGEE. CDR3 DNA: TGTGCCAGCAGCGTCCAGGGGAGTTGGGACACTGAAGCTTTCTTT. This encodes CASSVQGSWDTEAFF.

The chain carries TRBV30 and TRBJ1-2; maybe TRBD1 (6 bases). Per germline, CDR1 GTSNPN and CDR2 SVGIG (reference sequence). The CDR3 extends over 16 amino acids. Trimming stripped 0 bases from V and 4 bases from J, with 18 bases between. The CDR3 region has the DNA TGTGCCTGGAGTGTAAGGGGCCCGGGACACCTCTATGGCTACACCTTC. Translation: CAWSVRGPGHLYGYTF.

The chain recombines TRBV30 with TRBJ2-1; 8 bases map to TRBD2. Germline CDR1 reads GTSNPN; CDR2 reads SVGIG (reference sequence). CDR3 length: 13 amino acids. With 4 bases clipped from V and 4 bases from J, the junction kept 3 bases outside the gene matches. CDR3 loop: CAWKREWYNEQFF. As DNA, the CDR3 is TGTGCCTGGAAGCGGGAGTGGTACAATGAGCAGTTCTTC.

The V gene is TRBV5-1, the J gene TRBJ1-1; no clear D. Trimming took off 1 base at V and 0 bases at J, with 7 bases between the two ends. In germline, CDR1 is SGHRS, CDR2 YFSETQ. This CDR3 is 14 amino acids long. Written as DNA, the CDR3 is TGCGCCAGCAGCTTGCGGCAGGTGAACACTGAAGCTTTCTTT. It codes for CASSLRQVNTEAFF.

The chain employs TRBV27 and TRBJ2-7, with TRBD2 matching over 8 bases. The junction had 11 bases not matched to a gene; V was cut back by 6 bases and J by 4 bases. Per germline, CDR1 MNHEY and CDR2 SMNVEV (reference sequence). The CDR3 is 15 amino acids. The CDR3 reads CASSPFPGLGYEQYF. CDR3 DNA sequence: TGTGCCAGCAGCCCCTTTCCGGGACTAGGATACGAGCAGTACTTC.

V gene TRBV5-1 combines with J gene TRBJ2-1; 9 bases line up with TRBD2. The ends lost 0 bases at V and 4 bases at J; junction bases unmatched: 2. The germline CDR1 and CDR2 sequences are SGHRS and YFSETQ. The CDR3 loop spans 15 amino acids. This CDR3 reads CASSLALAGYNEQFF. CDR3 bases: TGCGCCAGCAGCTTGGCACTAGCGGGTTACAATGAGCAGTTCTTC.

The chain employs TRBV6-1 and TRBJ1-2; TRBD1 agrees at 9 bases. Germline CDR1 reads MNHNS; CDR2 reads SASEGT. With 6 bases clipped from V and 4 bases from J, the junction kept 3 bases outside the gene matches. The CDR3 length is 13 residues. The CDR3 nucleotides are TGTGCCAGCAGCTCGGACAGGGGCTATGGCTACACCTTC. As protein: CASSSDRGYGYTF.

The CDR3 region is CASGGGGDSPLHF. The CDR3 DNA reads TGTGCCAGTGGCGGGGGGGGAGATTCACCCCTCCACTTT. V and J are TRBV9 and TRBJ1-6; tentatively, D is TRBD1 (5 bases). V was cut by 8 bases and J by 8 bases, with 14 bases left in between. Germline CDR1 SGDLS, CDR2 YYNGEE. The CDR3 is 13 amino acids. Combining the CDR3 with reference TRBV9 and TRBJ1-6 gives the whole variable domain DSGVTQTPKHLITATGQRVTLRCSPRSGDLSVYWYQQSLDQGLQFLIQYYNGEERAKGNILERFSAQQFPDLHSELNLSSLELGDSALYFCASGGGGDSPLHFGNGTRLTVT.

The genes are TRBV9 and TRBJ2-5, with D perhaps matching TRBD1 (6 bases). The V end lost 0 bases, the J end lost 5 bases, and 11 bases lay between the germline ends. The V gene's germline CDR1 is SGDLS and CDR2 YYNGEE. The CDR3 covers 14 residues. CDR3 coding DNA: TGTGCCAGCAGCGTAGAAGACAGGCGGGAGACCCAGTACTTC. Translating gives CASSVEDRRETQYF.

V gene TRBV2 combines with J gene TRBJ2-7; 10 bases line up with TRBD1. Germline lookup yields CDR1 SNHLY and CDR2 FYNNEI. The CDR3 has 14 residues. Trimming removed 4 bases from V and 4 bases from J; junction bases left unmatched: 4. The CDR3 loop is CASSGQGAGYEQYF. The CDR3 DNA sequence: TGTGCCAGCAGTGGACAGGGGGCTGGGTACGAGCAGTACTTC. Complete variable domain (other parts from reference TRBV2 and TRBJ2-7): EPEVTQTPSHQVTQMGQEVILRCVPISNHLYFYWYRQILGQKVEFLVSFYNNEISEKSEIFDDQFSVERPDGSNFTLKIRSTKLEDSAMYFCASSGQGAGYEQYFGPGTRLTVT.

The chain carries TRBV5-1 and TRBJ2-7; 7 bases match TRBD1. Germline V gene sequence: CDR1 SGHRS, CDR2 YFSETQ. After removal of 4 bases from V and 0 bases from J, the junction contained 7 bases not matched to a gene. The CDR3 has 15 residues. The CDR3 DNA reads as TGCGCCAGCAGCAGGCAGACAGGGAGCTCCTACGAGCAGTACTTC. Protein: CASSRQTGSSYEQYF. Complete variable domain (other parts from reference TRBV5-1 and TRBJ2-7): KAGVTQTPRYLIKTRGQQVTLSCSPISGHRSVSWYQQTPGQGLQFLFEYFSETQRNKGNFPGRFSGRQFSNSRSEMNVSTLELGDSALYLCASSRQTGSSYEQYFGPGTRLTVT.

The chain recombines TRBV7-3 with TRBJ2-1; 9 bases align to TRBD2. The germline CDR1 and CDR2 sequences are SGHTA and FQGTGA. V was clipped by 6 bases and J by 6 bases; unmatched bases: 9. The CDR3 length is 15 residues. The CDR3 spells CASSLSGGTLNEQFF. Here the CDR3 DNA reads TGTGCCAGCAGTCTAAGCGGGGGGACTCTCAATGAGCAGTTCTTC.